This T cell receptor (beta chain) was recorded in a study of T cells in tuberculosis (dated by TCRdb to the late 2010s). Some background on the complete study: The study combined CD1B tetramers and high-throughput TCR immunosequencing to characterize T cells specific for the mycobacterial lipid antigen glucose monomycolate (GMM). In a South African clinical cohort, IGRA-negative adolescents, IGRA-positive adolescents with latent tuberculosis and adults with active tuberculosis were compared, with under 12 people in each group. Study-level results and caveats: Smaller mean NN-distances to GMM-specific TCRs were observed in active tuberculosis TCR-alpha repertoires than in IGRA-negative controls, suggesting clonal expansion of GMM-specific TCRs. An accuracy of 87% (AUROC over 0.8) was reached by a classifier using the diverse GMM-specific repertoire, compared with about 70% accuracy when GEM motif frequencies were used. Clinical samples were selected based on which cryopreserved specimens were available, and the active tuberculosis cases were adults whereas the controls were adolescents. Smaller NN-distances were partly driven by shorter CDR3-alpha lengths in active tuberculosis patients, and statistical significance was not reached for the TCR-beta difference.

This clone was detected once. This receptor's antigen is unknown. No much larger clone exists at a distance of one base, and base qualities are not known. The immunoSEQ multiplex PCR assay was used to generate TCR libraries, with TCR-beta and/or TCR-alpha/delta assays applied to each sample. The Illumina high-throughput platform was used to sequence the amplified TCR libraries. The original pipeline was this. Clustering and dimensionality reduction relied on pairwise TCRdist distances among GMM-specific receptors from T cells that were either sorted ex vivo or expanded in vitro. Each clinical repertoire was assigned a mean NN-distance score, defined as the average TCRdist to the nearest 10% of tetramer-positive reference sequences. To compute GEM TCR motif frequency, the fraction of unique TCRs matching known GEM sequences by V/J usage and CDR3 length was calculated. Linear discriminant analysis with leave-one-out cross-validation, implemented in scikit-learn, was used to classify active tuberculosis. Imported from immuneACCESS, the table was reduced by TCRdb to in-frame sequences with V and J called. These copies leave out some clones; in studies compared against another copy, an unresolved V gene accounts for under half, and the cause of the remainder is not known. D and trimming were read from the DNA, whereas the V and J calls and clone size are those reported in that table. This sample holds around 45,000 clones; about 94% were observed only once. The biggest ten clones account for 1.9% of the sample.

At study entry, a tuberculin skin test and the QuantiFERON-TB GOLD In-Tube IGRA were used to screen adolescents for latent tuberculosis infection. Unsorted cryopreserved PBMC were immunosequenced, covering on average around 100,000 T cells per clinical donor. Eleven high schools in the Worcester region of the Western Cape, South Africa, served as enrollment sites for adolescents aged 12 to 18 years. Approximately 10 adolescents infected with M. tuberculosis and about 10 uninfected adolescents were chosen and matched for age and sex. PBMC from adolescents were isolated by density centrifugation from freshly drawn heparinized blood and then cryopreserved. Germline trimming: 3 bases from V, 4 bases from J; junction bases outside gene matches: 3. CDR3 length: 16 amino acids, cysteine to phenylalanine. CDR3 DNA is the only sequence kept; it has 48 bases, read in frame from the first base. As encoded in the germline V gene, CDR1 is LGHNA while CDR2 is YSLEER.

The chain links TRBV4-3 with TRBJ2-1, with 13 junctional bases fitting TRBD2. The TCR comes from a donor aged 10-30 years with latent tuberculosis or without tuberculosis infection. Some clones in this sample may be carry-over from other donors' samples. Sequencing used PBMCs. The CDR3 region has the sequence CASSQETSGRYNEQFF. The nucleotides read TGCGCCAGCAGCCAGGAGACTAGCGGGAGGTACAATGAGCAGTTCTTC.